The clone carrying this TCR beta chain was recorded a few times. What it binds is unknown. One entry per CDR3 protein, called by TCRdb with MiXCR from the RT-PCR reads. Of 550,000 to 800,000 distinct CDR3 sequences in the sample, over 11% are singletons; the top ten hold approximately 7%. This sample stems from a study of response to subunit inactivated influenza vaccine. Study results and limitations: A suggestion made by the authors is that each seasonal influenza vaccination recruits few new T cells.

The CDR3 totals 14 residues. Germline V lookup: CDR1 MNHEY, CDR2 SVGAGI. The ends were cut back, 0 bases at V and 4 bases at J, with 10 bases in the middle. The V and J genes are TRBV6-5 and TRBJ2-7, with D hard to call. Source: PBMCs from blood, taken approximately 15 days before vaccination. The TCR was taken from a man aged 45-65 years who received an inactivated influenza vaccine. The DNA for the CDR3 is TGTGCCAGCAGTTACTCAGTCCTACCGTACGAGCAGTACTTC. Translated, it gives CASSYSVLPYEQYF.